The 24 T cell receptor beta chains below come from one sample, sequenced in a study of human thymus T cells. This table comes from immunoSEQ multiplex PCR, and its TCRdb copy is limited to in-frame clones, with some not included. The sample lists around 130,000 clones; over 85% were seen once. Thymic tissue was derived from resections collected during corrective heart surgery. Sequenced material: thymus tissue. The origin of the receptors is a boy in the first two years of life with a congenital heart defect but otherwise immunologically healthy.

This rearrangement joins TRBV7-2 to TRBJ2-3; D ambiguous. Germline loops: CDR1 SGHTA, CDR2 FQGNSA. Deletions cut 5 bases from V and 0 bases from J, with 15 bases between. The CDR3 runs 16 residues. CDR3 amino acids: CASSQRRAPSTDTQYF. As DNA, the CDR3 is TGTGCCAGCAGCCAACGACGGGCTCCTAGCACAGATACGCAGTATTTT.

The gene calls are TRBV28 and TRBJ1-6, with 9 bases identical to TRBD1. Per the germline V gene, CDR1 is MDHEN and CDR2 is SYDVKM. The CDR3 covers 13 residues. J lost 8 bases, V lost 9 bases, and 5 bases had no gene match. The chain's CDR3 is CASAQGADSPLHF. The CDR3 nucleotides are TGTGCCAGTGCACAGGGGGCGGATTCACCCCTCCACTTT. Using reference TRBV28 and TRBJ1-6 for the parts outside the CDR3, the full variable domain is DVKVTQSSRYLVKRTGEKVFLECVQDMDHENMFWYRQDPGLGLRLIYFSYDVKMKEKGDIPEGYSVSREKKERFSLILESASTNQTSMYLCASAQGADSPLHFGNGTRLTVT.

This clone appeared a single time. The chain uses TRBV5-1 and TRBJ2-1; 8 nucleotides agree with TRBD2. The CDR3 length is 13 residues. In germline, CDR1 is SGHRS, CDR2 YFSETQ. V lost 3 bases and J lost 8; bases outside the gene matches: 4. The CDR3 is CASSYGREDEQFF. The CDR3 nucleotides are TGCGCCAGCAGCTATGGGCGGGAGGATGAGCAGTTCTTC.

This rearrangement joins TRBV7-9 to TRBJ2-5; D uncertain. CDR1 and CDR2 from the germline V gene are SEHNR and FQNEAQ (reference sequence). V lost 7 bases and J lost 6, with 15 bases in between. This CDR3 contains 13 residues. As DNA, the CDR3 is TGTGCCAGCAACCATGGATTCGGCCAGACCCAGTACTTC. Protein: CASNHGFGQTQYF.

This chain connects TRBV7-6 to TRBJ2-1; 9 bases fit TRBD2. Unmatched junction bases numbered 8, after V lost 1 base and J lost 4 bases. Germline values: CDR1 SGHVS, CDR2 FNYEAQ. The CDR3 consists of 17 residues. The CDR3 region has the DNA TGTGCCAGCAGCTTAGATATAAGGCTAGCGGGGTACAATGAGCAGTTCTTC. It translates to CASSLDIRLAGYNEQFF.

The CDR3 is CASSFPSKRGTYEQYF. In DNA form, the CDR3 reads TGTGCCAGCAGCTTCCCCTCAAAGAGAGGGACCTACGAGCAGTACTTC. The chain uses TRBV7-9 and TRBJ2-7; D might be TRBD2 (5 bases). Per germline, CDR1 SEHNR and CDR2 FQNEAQ (reference sequence). There are 16 residues in the CDR3. Trimming shortened V by 3 bases and J by 2 bases, and 17 bases separated the two germline ends.

The J gene is TRBJ2-2, the V gene TRBV15; D unclear. The CDR3 length is 14 residues. CDR1 and CDR2 from the germline V gene are LNHNV and YYDKDF (reference sequence). The V and J ends lost 0 bases and 5 bases respectively, with 7 bases between them. CDR3 sequence reads: CATSRDLGTGELFF. The DNA of the CDR3 is TGTGCCACCAGCAGAGATCTCGGAACCGGGGAGCTGTTTTTT.

This clone is a singleton in its sample. The chain joins TRBV2 to TRBJ2-5; possibly TRBD1 or TRBD2 for D (6 bases each). This CDR3 spans 15 amino acids. The germline CDR1 and CDR2 sequences are SNHLY and FYNNEI. Trimming removed 5 bases from V and 1 base from J, with 14 bases in between. CDR3 region: CASSLGGPIQETQYF. For the CDR3, the DNA is TGTGCCAGCAGTCTAGGGGGGCCCATCCAAGAGACCCAGTACTTC.

J is TRBJ2-7 and V is TRBV10-3; D unresolved. There are 12 residues in the CDR3. Germline lookup yields CDR1 ENHRY and CDR2 SYGVKD. The ends were cut back, 11 bases at V and 4 bases at J, with 15 bases in the middle. The CDR3 coding sequence is TGTGCCCCCATGGGCGCAGAGTACGAGCAGTACTTC. Translated, it gives CAPMGAEYEQYF.

The chain employs TRBV7-8 and TRBJ2-5; D unclear. The length of the CDR3 is 15 residues. Trimming took 1 base from V and 4 from J, leaving 13 bases between them. Per the germline V gene, CDR1 is SGHVS and CDR2 is FQNEAQ. Here the CDR3 reads CASSLVASASETQYF. Written as DNA, the CDR3 is TGTGCCAGCAGCTTAGTAGCCTCAGCGTCAGAGACCCAGTACTTC. Using reference TRBV7-8 and TRBJ2-5 for the parts outside the CDR3, the full variable domain is GAGVSQSPRYKVAKRGQDVALRCDPISGHVSLFWYQQALGQGPEFLTYFQNEAQLDKSGLPSDRFFAERPEGSVSTLKIQRTQQEDSAVYLCASSLVASASETQYFGPGTRLLVL.

V is TRBV4-3 and J is TRBJ2-2, with D unclear. From germline, CDR1 is LGHNA and CDR2 YSLEER. V dropped 6 bases and J dropped 2 bases, with 13 bases sitting between them. CDR3 length: 15 residues. CDR3: CASRAEVINTGELFF. The CDR3 DNA reads TGCGCCAGCAGGGCGGAAGTAATAAACACCGGGGAGCTGTTTTTT.

This clone has just one count. This chain joins TRBV4-3 and TRBJ1-4; 7 bases agree with TRBD1. The CDR3 has 14 residues. CDR1 is LGHNA and CDR2 is YSLEER in the germline V gene. Trimming at V came to 6 bases and at J to 7 bases, leaving 8 bases not matched to a gene. Here the CDR3 DNA reads TGCGCCAGCAGTCCCCACAGGGGTGGTGAAAAACTGTTTTTT. Translation: CASSPHRGGEKLFF.

This chain links TRBV28 with TRBJ1-5; no clear D. This CDR3 is 15 amino acids long. V lost 2 bases to trimming and J lost 0 bases, with 8 bases between them. Looked up from germline, CDR1 is MDHEN and CDR2 is SYDVKM. The CDR3 DNA reads as TGTGCCAGCAGTTTACTCTGTGGTAGCAATCAGCCCCAGCATTTT. This translates into CASSLLCGSNQPQHF.

J is TRBJ2-7 and V is TRBV5-6; D may be TRBD1 or TRBD2 (5 bases each). The V end was cut by 1 base, the J end by 3 bases, with 17 bases between. The CDR3 has 16 amino acids. The germline V gene encodes CDR1 SGHDT and CDR2 YYEEEE. CDR3 protein: CASSLRWDAAFYEQYF. CDR3 DNA sequence: TGTGCCAGCAGCTTGAGGTGGGACGCGGCTTTCTACGAGCAGTACTTC.

This clone was detected once. J is TRBJ2-5 and V is TRBV11-1, with 10 bases identical to TRBD2. The trim removed 1 base at V and 3 bases at J, leaving 8 bases unmatched. In germline, CDR1 is SGHAT, CDR2 FQDESV (reference sequence). CDR3 length: 17 amino acids. The CDR3 loop reads CASSLERFLAGEETQYF. For the CDR3, the DNA is TGTGCCAGCAGCTTAGAAAGGTTCCTAGCGGGGGAAGAGACCCAGTACTTC.

In DNA form, the CDR3 reads TGTGCCAGCAGTCCAACAGGGGCGGGGGGAAACACCATATATTTT. This codes for CASSPTGAGGNTIYF. This chain joins TRBV6-6 and TRBJ1-3; 7 positions match TRBD1. This CDR3 contains 15 residues. Germline assignment: CDR1 MNHNY and CDR2 SVGAGI (reference sequence). The J segment lost 4 bases and the V segment lost 5 bases, leaving 8 bases of the junction unmatched.

The rearrangement joins TRBV28 to TRBJ2-7; 7 nucleotides align to TRBD2. The germline CDR1 and CDR2 sequences are MDHEN and SYDVKM. The length of the CDR3 is 15 residues. J gave up 4 bases and V 5 bases, and 11 bases lay outside the gene matches. This CDR3 is CASSTGGPSKYEQYF. CDR3 sequence (DNA): TGTGCCAGCAGTACGGGGGGACCTTCTAAGTACGAGCAGTACTTC.

Of note for this clone: One junction end does not reproduce the germline sequence, and a read error may be involved. This chain connects TRBV11-2 to TRBJ2-7; 7 nucleotides line up with TRBD1. The V gene's germline CDR1 is SGHAT and CDR2 FQNNGV. The CDR3 consists of 15 residues. CDR3 nucleotides: TGTGCCAGCAGCCTAAGACAGGGATTCTCCCACGAGCAGTACTTC. The encoded protein is CASSLRQGFSHEQYF.

The chain employs TRBV10-2 and TRBJ2-5; 10 bases line up with TRBD2. The germline gives CDR1 WSHSY, CDR2 SAAADI. CDR3 length equals 16 residues. Trimming removed 0 bases from V and 7 bases from J; junction bases left unmatched: 8. The CDR3 loop is CASSESTSGVTGTQYF. DNA for the CDR3: TGCGCCAGCAGTGAGTCTACTAGCGGGGTCACCGGGACCCAGTACTTC.

The V and J genes are TRBV5-1 and TRBJ2-5; the D gene could be TRBD1 or TRBD2 (7 bases each). Trimming took off 5 bases at V and 6 bases at J, with 17 bases between the two ends. CDR1 SGHRS and CDR2 YFSETQ come from the germline V gene. The CDR3 extends over 14 amino acids. DNA for the CDR3: TGCGCCAGCAGTTCCCAGGGGGGGGAAAAGACCCAGTACTTC. Its translation: CASSSQGGEKTQYF.

This clone has a single count. The chain combines TRBV29-1 with TRBJ2-1; tentative D call: TRBD2 (7 bases). Germline V CDR1 and CDR2: SQVTM, ANQGSEA. Trimming stripped 7 bases from V and 8 bases from J, with 30 bases between. CDR3 length: 17 residues. The CDR3 nucleotides are TGCAGCGCCCAAGTTGGGCGGGGGCCCTTGTTCGGACATGAGCAGTTCTTC. Residues: CSAQVGRGPLFGHEQFF.

V is TRBV5-1 and J is TRBJ2-1, with D perhaps matching TRBD2 (6 bases). Trimming removed 4 bases from V and 7 bases from J, with 18 bases in between. Germline assignment: CDR1 SGHRS and CDR2 YFSETQ. The length of the CDR3 is 15 residues. The DNA of the CDR3 is TGCGCCAGCAGCCATCGACTAGGAGAGGGGAATGAGCAGTTCTTC. As protein: CASSHRLGEGNEQFF. Combining the CDR3 with reference TRBV5-1 and TRBJ2-1 gives the whole variable domain KAGVTQTPRYLIKTRGQQVTLSCSPISGHRSVSWYQQTPGQGLQFLFEYFSETQRNKGNFPGRFSGRQFSNSRSEMNVSTLELGDSALYLCASSHRLGEGNEQFFGPGTRLTVL.

The rearrangement joins TRBV15 to TRBJ2-1; D is perhaps TRBD1 (5 bases). The length of the CDR3 is 13 residues. Trimming pared 4 bases from V and 16 bases from J, leaving 20 bases between. CDR1 is LNHNV, CDR2 YYDKDF, per germline (reference sequence). Here the CDR3 reads CATSKKGGALGFF. The CDR3 nucleotides read TGTGCCACCAGCAAAAAGGGTGGGGCTTTGGGCTTCTTC.

The rearrangement links TRBV4-3 to TRBJ2-6; possibly TRBD2 for D (5 bases). Trimming removed 4 bases at V and 0 bases at J, with 13 bases between. The CDR3 spans 17 residues. Per the germline V gene, CDR1 is LGHNA and CDR2 is YSLEER. DNA for the CDR3: TGCGCCAGCAGCCGCAGGACGGGGAACTCTGGGGCCAACGTCCTGACTTTC. This gives the protein CASSRRTGNSGANVLTF.